This T cell receptor beta chain was found in a study of neurological immune-mediated disorders. The germline gives CDR1 DFQATT, CDR2 SNEGSKA (reference sequence). The CDR3 is 14 amino acids. After removal of 8 bases from V and 3 bases from J, the junction contained 11 bases not matched to a gene. Study-level results: With the multiple sclerosis repertoire cluster, none of the clinical or MRI features showed an association. The study phylogenetically grouped the repertoires of 18 of 34 multiple sclerosis patients into one related-CDR3 cluster, a possible signature.

This clonotype was recorded at least ten times. The antigen is not known. Synthesis of cDNA used 5'RACE (with 10-nucleotide random UMIs). Sequencing runs each yielded over 190 million TCR-beta sequences from 15-18 subjects. TCRdb ran MiXCR on the 5' RACE reads and lists one entry per CDR3 protein. The sample has about 55,000 distinct CDR3 sequences; about 4% are singletons. The gene calls are TRBV20-1 and TRBJ2-3, with 7 bases lining up with TRBD1. Sequencing was carried out using CD4+ T cells from blood. The origin of this receptor is a woman in her 40s with multiple sclerosis. The CDR3 sequence is CSFNRGVGTDTQYF. The DNA for the CDR3 is TGCAGTTTTAACAGGGGAGTTGGGACAGATACGCAGTATTTT.